The present entry profiles one T cell receptor beta chain with its context. The entry originates in a study of cytomegalovirus exposure and HLA in healthy donors. Vbeta (60) and Jbeta (13) primers were used in the PCR. Libraries were prepared by immunoSEQ multiplex PCR; TCRdb keeps only in-frame clonotypes and omits some of them. The repertoire holds under 200,000 clones, with more than 65% as singletons. The germline V and J ends were trimmed by 0 bases and 0 bases, with 17 bases remaining between them. The CDR3 totals 18 residues. Germline loops: CDR1 LGHNA, CDR2 YSLEER. The chain employs TRBV4-3 and TRBJ1-1, with D tentatively TRBD1 (5 bases). Sequenced input: PBMCs. This clonotype was sampled from a woman in her twenties or thirties in good health and CMV-seropositive. The CDR3 DNA reads TGCGCCAGCAGCCAAGAGTTAGGACAAGTCATAATGAACACTGAAGCTTTCTTT. Amino acids: CASSQELGQVIMNTEAFF.